This TCR beta chain was captured in a study of CXCR3-negative and CXCR3-positive naive CD8 T cells. The germline V gene has CDR1 MNHEY and CDR2 SVGAGI. CDR3 length: 14 amino acids. Phenotypically, naive CD8+ T cells corresponded to CD45RO-CCR7+CD27+CD95-. Libraries of TRB cDNA were made by 5' RACE and carried UMIs. One entry per CDR3 protein, without DNA, is what TCRdb gives after re-calling the 5' RACE reads. The sample table sets out 7,500 to 8,500 distinct CDR3 sequences. Study conclusions and caveats: Hydrophobicity was higher for TRB CDR3s found in CXCR3-positive naive cells than in CXCR3-negative naive cells.

A word on this clonotype: Its target is unknown.

The origin of this receptor is a human donor in good health. Some clones in this sample may be carry-over from other donors' samples. This chain connects TRBV6-5 to TRBJ2-7; the TRBD2 assignment by TCRdb is unverifiable without DNA. Sequencing used naive CXCR3+ CD8+ T cells from blood. The sample's subset: CD45RO-CCR7+CD27+CD95- naive CD8+ T cells expressing CXCR3 (TNR3+). The CDR3 spells CASSPLQQRYEQYF.